The T cell receptor beta chain under discussion was sequenced for a study of blood T cell repertoires in COVID-19. Recruitment covered fewer than 25 US areas and drew participants whose ages spanned roughly 18 to 90 years. Germline CDR1 LGHDT, CDR2 YNNKEL (reference sequence). With 4 bases removed from V and 6 bases from J, the gap between germline ends came to 7 bases. The CDR3 contains 13 residues. Under the authors' procedure: Amplification from reference gene primers served as the basis for estimated nucleated cell counts. The assay was immunoSEQ multiplex PCR, and TCRdb's table has in-frame clones only and misses some. The V and J calls and clone size come from that table; D and trimming were worked out from the DNA. Of 400,000 to 550,000 clones in the sample, about 90% were seen once.

The sequenced material came from PBMCs or T cells enriched from blood (not recorded which). The chain uses TRBV3-1 (or the pseudogene TRBV3-2) and TRBJ1-6, with D unresolved. This receptor was obtained from a woman between 18 and 29 years old with acute COVID-19. The CDR3 spells CASSPRGNSPLHF. For the CDR3, the DNA is TGTGCCAGCAGCCCCCGGGGTAATTCACCCCTCCACTTT.